This record looks at one T cell receptor (beta chain) sequence and its context. Its antigen is not yet known. A junction end diverges from the germline sequence, so it may reflect a read error. CDR1 and CDR2 are drawn from the germline V gene: MNHNS, SASEGT. Measured from the cysteine to the phenylalanine, the CDR3 is 14 residues long. The entry retains the CDR3 DNA only, 42 bases that are in frame from base 1. The record originates from a study of neurological immune-mediated disorders (dated by TCRdb to about 2019). Concerning the study at large: Peripheral blood TCR-beta repertoires from patients with HTLV-I-associated myelopathy (HAM/TSP), patients with multiple sclerosis, and healthy controls were compared in the study using UMI-based sequencing. Longitudinal samples, technical triplicates and paired sorted CD4+ and CD8+ T-cell subsets, alongside PBMC samples, were included among the approximately 98 TCR-beta libraries. To precisely calculate how much the frequency of each individual clone varied, libraries were sequenced in technical triplicate. The cohort was made up of 60 to 75 subjects, consisting of some 15 HAM/TSP patients, 34 multiple sclerosis patients and approximately 20 healthy controls. What the research found in general, with its limitations: TCR clonal expansion was highest in HAM/TSP patients and lowest in MS patients, with MS patients falling below even healthy controls. No identical CDR3 amino acid sequences were shared among expanded clones across subjects, suggesting private TCR-beta repertoires in all groups.

The sample's time point, from its label and the paper: technical triplicate 2. For the sorted-subset TCR libraries, the starting material was about 950,000 sorted CD4+ or CD8+ T cells. Peripheral blood was subjected to Ficoll-Hypaque density gradient centrifugation to isolate PBMCs, which were then cryopreserved in liquid nitrogen. Paired sorted CD4+ and CD8+ subsets came from healthy controls, HAM/TSP patients and MS patients. cDNA was synthesized by template-switch 5'RACE using a primer carrying a 10-nucleotide random unique molecular identifier by which each TCR transcript was tagged. Over 160 million TCR-beta sequences, covering 15-18 subjects, were produced in each sequencing run. The RNeasy kit was used for extraction of total RNA. TCR-beta VDJ regions were amplified with primers for the TCR constant region and the 5'RACE anchor, using the KAPA Real-time Library Amplification kit. A first PCR added sample indexes and Illumina adaptors, after which a second PCR increased the library yield. The roughly 650 bp TCR product was size-selected on a 2% E-gel SizeSelection system after Ampure bead purification. Before pooling, library quality was checked on a Bioanalyzer, concentration was measured with Qubit, and libraries were quantified with the Kapa Library Quantification kit. Libraries were sequenced paired-end 2 x 150 bp on an Illumina HiSeq 2500. To increase sequence diversity, about 23-32% phiX was spiked into each library pool. Under the source paper's analysis protocol: The quality-filtered reads were processed with the UMI-based MiGEC pipeline, whose error correction step removed more than 80% of the raw TCR sequences. VDJ genes were aligned to IMGT germline references, and clonotypes were defined by unique CDR3 amino acid sequence plus V-J genes. Clonal expansion, Shannon diversity, and CDR3 relatedness (CalcPairwiseDistances, ClusterSamples) were evaluated with VDJtools, and phylogenetic trees were built with CLCbio workbench. A clone was classed as expanded if it had 8 or more unique UMIs, a cutoff based on coefficient-of-variation modelling across technical triplicates. TCRdb's own reprocessing of the public reads used fastp at Q25 and MiXCR and kept productive beta chains. Each entry merges the rows of one CDR3 protein and shows their most common DNA and genes. These V and J calls rely on TCRdb rather than the paper's analysis. In all, the sample holds about 32,000 distinct CDR3 sequences, and 10% to 15% of those were seen once. The ten most abundant clones make up 5% to 6.5% of the sample.

The sequence joins TRBV6-1 to TRBJ2-1, with 7 bases in between that match TRBD2. The TCR originated in a female donor with HTLV-1-associated myelopathy (HAM/TSP). Sequenced input: CD4+ T cells from blood. The CDR3: CVSSEGLSGGRQFF. The nucleotide sequence is given as TGTGTCAGCAGTGAGGGGCTATCGGGAGGTCGTCAGTTCTTC.